This record concerns one T cell receptor beta chain sequence. The data are from a study of shared clonotypes between healthy human individuals. The CDR3 covers 14 residues. Germline V gene data show CDR1 as MNHNY and CDR2 as SVGAGI (reference sequence). Assay: immunoSEQ multiplex PCR; the TCRdb copy retains only in-frame clones and omits some. Of around 500,000 clones in the sample, approximately 82% were seen once. Input material: PBMCs. This clonotype originated in a woman in her forties in good health. Some clones in this sample may be carry-over from other donors' samples. The J gene is TRBJ2-5, the V gene TRBV6-6; 12 nucleotides agree with TRBD1. The J call may be wrong; the DNA end is better matched by TRBJ2-7. The CDR3 here is CASSRRDRGPEQYF. The CDR3 bases are TGTGCCAGCAGTCGCCGGGACAGGGGGCCCGAGCAGTACTTC.